These T cell receptor beta chains were read from a single sample in a study of blood T cell repertoires in COVID-19. The data were produced by immunoSEQ multiplex PCR, yet TCRdb's version contains in-frame clones alone and is incomplete. This sample carries under 250,000 clones, roughly four fifths of them seen once, and the ten largest clones take around 2.7%. The material sequenced was peripheral blood. These receptors were taken from a woman in her 30s who had recovered from COVID-19. CDR3s include the opening cysteine and the closing phenylalanine or tryptophan. D genes are given only for firm matches. Size values are once, few and many counts, or a class for expanded clones, and some rows have none.

j_gene: TRBJ1-6
v_gene: TRBV5-4
abundance: few
d_gene: -
CDR3aa: CASSLDSNSPLHF
CDR3nt: TGTGCCAGCAGCTTGGACAGTAATTCACCCCTCCACTTT

j_gene: TRBJ1-2
v_gene: TRBV6-5
abundance: -
d_gene: -
CDR3aa: CASSTRPGEGRGYTF
CDR3nt: TGTGCCAGCAGTACCAGACCGGGAGAGGGCAGGGGCTACACCTTC

j_gene: TRBJ2-5
v_gene: TRBV18
abundance: -
d_gene: TRBD2
CDR3aa: CASSLREGPWETQYF
CDR3nt: TGTGCCAGCTCACTACGGGAGGGCCCATGGGAGACCCAGTACTTC

j_gene: TRBJ1-1
v_gene: TRBV6-5
abundance: -
d_gene: -
CDR3aa: CASSYSASTEAFF
CDR3nt: TGTGCCAGCAGTTACTCAGCATCCACTGAAGCTTTCTTT

j_gene: TRBJ2-1
v_gene: TRBV3-1/TRBV3-2
abundance: -
d_gene: TRBD2
CDR3aa: CASSPKGLAGGTYNEQFF
CDR3nt: TGTGCCAGCAGCCCCAAGGGGCTAGCGGGAGGGACCTACAATGAGCAGTTCTTC

j_gene: TRBJ2-4
v_gene: TRBV3-1/TRBV3-2
abundance: once
d_gene: -
CDR3aa: CASSQERVAKNIQYF
CDR3nt: TGTGCCAGCAGCCAAGAGCGGGTAGCCAAAAACATTCAGTACTTC

j_gene: TRBJ2-3
v_gene: TRBV7-3
abundance: once
d_gene: TRBD2
CDR3aa: CASSLAPGLAGLSTDTQYF
CDR3nt: TGTGCCAGCAGCTTAGCTCCGGGACTAGCGGGGCTTAGCACAGATACGCAGTATTTT

j_gene: TRBJ1-5
v_gene: TRBV19
abundance: -
d_gene: TRBD1
CDR3aa: CASRSRDRVDQPQHF
CDR3nt: TGTGCCAGTAGGAGCCGGGACAGGGTTGATCAGCCCCAGCATTTT

j_gene: TRBJ2-7
v_gene: TRBV28
abundance: -
d_gene: -
CDR3aa: CASSPIVGGYEQYF
CDR3nt: TGTGCCAGCAGTCCCATCGTGGGCGGGTACGAGCAGTACTTC

j_gene: TRBJ2-7
v_gene: TRBV5-1
abundance: once
d_gene: TRBD2
CDR3aa: CASSLAPLAGSLEQYF
CDR3nt: TGCGCCAGCAGCTTGGCCCCTCTAGCGGGCTCTCTCGAGCAGTACTTC

j_gene: TRBJ2-3
v_gene: TRBV18
abundance: -
d_gene: -
CDR3aa: CASSPSDTQYF
CDR3nt: TGTGCCAGCTCACCCTCGGATACGCAGTATTTT

j_gene: TRBJ2-3
v_gene: TRBV7-2
abundance: -
d_gene: -
CDR3aa: CASTLGGGTQYF
CDR3nt: TGTGCCAGCACCCTTGGGGGCGGTACGCAGTATTTT

j_gene: TRBJ1-4
v_gene: TRBV9
abundance: -
d_gene: -
CDR3aa: CASSQMLATNEKLFF
CDR3nt: TGTGCCAGCAGTCAGATGCTGGCAACTAATGAAAAACTGTTTTTT

j_gene: TRBJ2-7
v_gene: TRBV28
abundance: few
d_gene: TRBD1
CDR3aa: CASSSSGGSYEQYF
CDR3nt: TGTGCCAGCAGCTCGTCAGGGGGCTCCTACGAGCAGTACTTC

j_gene: TRBJ1-2
v_gene: TRBV28
abundance: -
d_gene: -
CDR3aa: CASSSGTGGYGYTF
CDR3nt: TGTGCCAGCAGTTCCGGAACCGGGGGGTATGGCTACACCTTC

j_gene: TRBJ2-5
v_gene: TRBV2
abundance: -
d_gene: -
CDR3aa: CASKTDRDETQYF
CDR3nt: TGTGCCAGCAAAACGGACAGAGATGAGACCCAGTACTTC

j_gene: TRBJ2-1
v_gene: TRBV7-9
abundance: few
d_gene: -
CDR3aa: CASSPTGEATDNEQFF
CDR3nt: TGTGCCAGCAGCCCAACGGGGGAGGCCACCGACAATGAGCAGTTCTTC

j_gene: TRBJ2-7
v_gene: TRBV6-5
abundance: -
d_gene: -
CDR3aa: CASRNLGVTYEQYF
CDR3nt: TGTGCCAGCAGAAACCTAGGGGTCACCTACGAGCAGTACTTC

j_gene: TRBJ2-7
v_gene: TRBV11-2
abundance: -
d_gene: TRBD1
CDR3aa: CASSLDRTGPYEQYF
CDR3nt: TGTGCCAGCAGCTTAGATCGGACAGGTCCCTACGAGCAGTACTTC

j_gene: TRBJ2-1
v_gene: TRBV10-1
abundance: -
d_gene: -
CDR3aa: CASSDTGTRYNEQFF
CDR3nt: TGCGCCAGCAGTGACACCGGGACACGTTACAATGAGCAGTTCTTC

j_gene: TRBJ1-1
v_gene: TRBV7-9
abundance: -
d_gene: -
CDR3aa: CASSFTEGSGEAFF
CDR3nt: TGTGCCAGCAGCTTTACAGAAGGCTCCGGTGAAGCTTTCTTT

j_gene: TRBJ2-1
v_gene: TRBV24-1
abundance: -
d_gene: TRBD2
CDR3aa: CATSDPTGGLAGADEQFF
CDR3nt: TGTGCCACCAGTGATCCGACGGGGGGGCTAGCGGGAGCGGATGAGCAGTTCTTC

j_gene: TRBJ1-3
v_gene: TRBV9
abundance: once
d_gene: TRBD1
CDR3aa: CASSPRLQGFTTSGNTIYF
CDR3nt: TGTGCCAGCAGCCCGCGTTTACAGGGGTTCACTACCTCTGGAAACACCATATATTTT

j_gene: TRBJ2-7
v_gene: TRBV4-1
abundance: -
d_gene: -
CDR3aa: CASSQGPGYEQYF
CDR3nt: TGCGCCAGCAGCCAGGGCCCGGGGTACGAGCAGTACTTC

j_gene: TRBJ2-3
v_gene: TRBV4-1
abundance: once
d_gene: -
CDR3aa: CASSQLADPGDTQYF
CDR3nt: TGCGCCAGCAGCCAATTAGCGGACCCGGGGGATACGCAGTATTTT

j_gene: TRBJ2-3
v_gene: TRBV19
abundance: once
d_gene: -
CDR3aa: CASTDRGSTDTQYF
CDR3nt: TGTGCCAGTACCGACCGGGGTAGCACAGATACGCAGTATTTT

j_gene: TRBJ1-5
v_gene: TRBV10-3
abundance: -
d_gene: TRBD1
CDR3aa: CAISEKGGLESEPQHF
CDR3nt: TGTGCCATCAGTGAGAAAGGGGGCCTTGAATCAGAGCCCCAGCATTTT

j_gene: TRBJ2-1
v_gene: TRBV6-2/TRBV6-3
abundance: once
d_gene: TRBD2
CDR3aa: CASSPDLSSGRAHNEQFF
CDR3nt: TGTGCCAGCAGTCCCGACCTTTCTAGCGGGAGGGCCCACAATGAGCAGTTCTTC

j_gene: TRBJ1-1
v_gene: TRBV5-1
abundance: -
d_gene: -
CDR3aa: CASSLPNGNTEAFF
CDR3nt: TGCGCCAGCAGCTTGCCGAACGGGAACACTGAAGCTTTCTTT

j_gene: TRBJ2-3
v_gene: TRBV5-4
abundance: -
d_gene: TRBD2
CDR3aa: CASSRRSGRVTDTQYF
CDR3nt: TGTGCCAGCAGCCGTAGGAGCGGGAGGGTAACAGATACGCAGTATTTT

j_gene: TRBJ2-7
v_gene: TRBV28
abundance: -
d_gene: -
CDR3aa: CATGLSGYEQYF
CDR3nt: TGTGCCACCGGACTCTCCGGATACGAGCAGTACTTC